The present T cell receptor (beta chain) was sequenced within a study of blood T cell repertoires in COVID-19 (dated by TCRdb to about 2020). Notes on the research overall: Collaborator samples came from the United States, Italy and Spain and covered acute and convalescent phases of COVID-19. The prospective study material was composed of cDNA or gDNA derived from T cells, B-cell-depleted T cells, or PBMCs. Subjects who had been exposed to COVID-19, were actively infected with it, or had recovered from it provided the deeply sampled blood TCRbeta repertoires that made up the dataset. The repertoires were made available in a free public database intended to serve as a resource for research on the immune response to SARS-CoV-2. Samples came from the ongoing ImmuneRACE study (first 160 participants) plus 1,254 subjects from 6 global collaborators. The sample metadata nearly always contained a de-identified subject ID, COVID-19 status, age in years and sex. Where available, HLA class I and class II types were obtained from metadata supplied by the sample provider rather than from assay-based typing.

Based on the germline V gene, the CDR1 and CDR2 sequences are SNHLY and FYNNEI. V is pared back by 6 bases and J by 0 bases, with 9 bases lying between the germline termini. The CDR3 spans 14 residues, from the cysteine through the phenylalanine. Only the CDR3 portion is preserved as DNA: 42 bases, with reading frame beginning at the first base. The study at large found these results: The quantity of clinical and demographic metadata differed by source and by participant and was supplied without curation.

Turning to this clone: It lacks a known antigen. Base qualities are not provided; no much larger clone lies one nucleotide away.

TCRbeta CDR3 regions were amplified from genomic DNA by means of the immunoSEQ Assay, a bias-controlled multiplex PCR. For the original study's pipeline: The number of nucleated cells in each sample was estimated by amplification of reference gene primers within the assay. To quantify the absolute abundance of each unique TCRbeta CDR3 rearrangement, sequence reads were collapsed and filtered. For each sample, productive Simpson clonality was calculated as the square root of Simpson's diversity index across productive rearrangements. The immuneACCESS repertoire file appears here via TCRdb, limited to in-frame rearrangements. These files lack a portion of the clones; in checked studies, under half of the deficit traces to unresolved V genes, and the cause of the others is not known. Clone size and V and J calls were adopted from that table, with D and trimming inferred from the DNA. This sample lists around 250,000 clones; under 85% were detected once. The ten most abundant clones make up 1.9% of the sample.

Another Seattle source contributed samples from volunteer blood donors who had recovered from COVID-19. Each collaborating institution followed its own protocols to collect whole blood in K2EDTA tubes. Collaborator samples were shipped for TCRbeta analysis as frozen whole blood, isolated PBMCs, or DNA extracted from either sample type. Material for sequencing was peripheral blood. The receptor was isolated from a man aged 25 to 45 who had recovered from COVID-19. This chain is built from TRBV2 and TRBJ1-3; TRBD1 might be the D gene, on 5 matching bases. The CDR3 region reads CASRAGRSGNTIYF. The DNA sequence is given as TGTGCCAGCAGAGCGGGGCGCTCTGGAAACACCATATATTTT. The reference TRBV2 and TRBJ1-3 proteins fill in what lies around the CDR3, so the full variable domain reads EPEVTQTPSHQVTQMGQEVILRCVPISNHLYFYWYRQILGQKVEFLVSFYNNEISEKSEIFDDQFSVERPDGSNFTLKIRSTKLEDSAMYFCASRAGRSGNTIYFGEGSWLTVV.